These T cell receptor beta chains were read from a single sample in a study of CD8 T cells in ankylosing spondylitis. TCRdb called the 5' RACE reads again in MiXCR, with one record for every CDR3 protein. The sample contains some 840,000 distinct CDR3 sequences, approximately 12% of which appear only once. Sequencing used blood, either unsorted or a sorted T cell fraction (not recorded which). The source of these receptors is a male donor with ankylosing spondylitis. Each CDR3 is given with its conserved first and last residue. Each record gives: V gene, J gene, D gene, clone size, CDR3 DNA, CDR3 protein. The D gene is left open where the match is weak. Size tells how often a clone was seen (once, few, many) or the class of an expanded clone, and some rows leave it out.

TRBV5-1	TRBJ1-1	TRBD1	NA	TGCGCCAGCAGCTTGGTTACAGGGGGTCTGGGGAACACTGAAGCTTTCTTT	CASSLVTGGLGNTEAFF
TRBV6-2/TRBV6-3	TRBJ2-3	NA	few	TGTGCCAGCAGTCACAGGGAGGAGGCAGATACGCAGTATTTT	CASSHREEADTQYF
TRBV19	TRBJ2-4	NA	NA	TGTGCCAGTAGTAGGGGGGCCAAAAACATTCAGTACTTC	CASSRGAKNIQYF
TRBV5-1	TRBJ2-7	TRBD1	few	TGCGCCAGCAGCCTAGGGGGACGTGACAGGGGCAGCGAGCAGTACTTC	CASSLGGRDRGSEQYF
TRBV6-2/TRBV6-3	TRBJ2-2	NA	once	TGTGCCAGCAGCCCCCATTGGCCGGGCACCGGGGAGCTGTTTTTT	CASSPHWPGTGELFF
TRBV12-3/TRBV12-4	TRBJ2-1	NA	NA	TGTGCCAGCGGGGCGATTAACAGGGAAAATGAGCAGTTCTTC	CASGAINRENEQFF
TRBV29-1	TRBJ1-1	NA	few	TGCAGCGTTGCAGACTGGAACACTGAAGCTTTCTTT	CSVADWNTEAFF
TRBV7-3	TRBJ2-5	TRBD2	few	TGTGCCAGCAGCCAGACTAGCAGCGAGACCCAGTACTTC	CASSQTSSETQYF
TRBV4-1	TRBJ2-2	NA	few	TGCGCCAGCAGCCAACCTAATGGGCGGGAGCTGTTTTTT	CASSQPNGRELFF
TRBV12-3/TRBV12-4	TRBJ1-2	NA	NA	TGTGCCAGCACTCCCTTCCCCACAGCGGTCTGGGGCTACACCTTC	CASTPFPTAVWGYTF
TRBV28	TRBJ2-7	NA	NA	TGTGCCAGCACCCCGGCGGGGTACCCCTACGAGCAGTACTTC	CASTPAGYPYEQYF
TRBV5-1	TRBJ2-2	NA	NA	TGCGCCAGCAGCTTGGACGTCGCGGGCTCCGGGGAGCTGTTTTTT	CASSLDVAGSGELFF
TRBV20-1	TRBJ2-7	NA	many	TGCAGTTCCCGACAGCAGAGCTCCTACGAGCAGTACTTC	CSSRQQSSYEQYF
TRBV20-1	TRBJ2-7	NA	few	TGCAGTGCTAATCCGCACCGGGGTTTCTACGAGCAGTACTTC	CSANPHRGFYEQYF
TRBV20-1	TRBJ1-4	TRBD1	once	TGCAGTGCTAGAGCCTACCCAGGGGGTCGAGAAAAACTGTTTTTT	CSARAYPGGREKLFF
TRBV5-1	TRBJ1-1	TRBD1	few	TGCGCCAGCAGCGTCAGACAGGGGACTGAAGCTTTCTTT	CASSVRQGTEAFF
TRBV7-2	TRBJ2-2	NA	NA	TGTGCCAGCAGCCCCGTAAGGTTGGACACCGGGGAGCTGTTTTTT	CASSPVRLDTGELFF
TRBV4-3	TRBJ1-2	TRBD1	NA	TGCGCCAGCAGCCCGGGGACAGGTTCGATTTGGGGCTACACCTTC	CASSPGTGSIWGYTF
TRBV20-1	TRBJ2-7	NA	many	TGCAGTGCTCCTTGGGGGCGCGAGCAGTACTTC	CSAPWGREQYF
TRBV15	TRBJ1-2	NA	few	TGTGCCACCAGCAGAGCCCTAGGGTCCTCCCCAGGCTACACCTTC	CATSRALGSSPGYTF
TRBV29-1	TRBJ2-7	NA	many	TGCAGCGTTGCCCACCGACTAGTGGGCAAGTACGAGCAGTACTTC	CSVAHRLVGKYEQYF
TRBV6-1	TRBJ2-3	NA	NA	TGTGCCAGCAGCAAGTTATCACGCACAGATACGCAGTATTTT	CASSKLSRTDTQYF
TRBV18	TRBJ1-5	NA	few	TGTGCCAGCTCACCAGACGGGCCTCAGCCCCAGCATTTT	CASSPDGPQPQHF
TRBV7-8	TRBJ2-5	TRBD2	NA	TGTGCCAGCATCCTTAGCGGGAGGAATCGCTGGGAGACCCAGTACTTC	CASILSGRNRWETQYF
TRBV10-1	TRBJ2-1	NA	few	TGCGCCAGCAGTAACGGGGAGTACCGCCGCGAGCAGTTCTTC	CASSNGEYRREQFF
TRBV7-2	TRBJ2-7	TRBD1	many	TGTGCCAGCACCAAAACCGGGACAGACTCCTACGAGCAGTACTTC	CASTKTGTDSYEQYF
TRBV5-1	TRBJ2-1	TRBD2	few	TGCGCCAGCAGCCGTCTACGGGAGGGCCTTCGGAATGAGCAGTTCTTC	CASSRLREGLRNEQFF
TRBV7-2	TRBJ2-1	NA	many	TGTGCCAGCAGCTTAGTCTGGTGGGGCAGCTCCTACAATGAGCAGTTCTTC	CASSLVWWGSSYNEQFF
TRBV7-2	TRBJ2-1	TRBD2	NA	TGTGCCAGCAGCCCCCCCGGGGGGGAATACAATGAGCAGTTCTTC	CASSPPGGEYNEQFF
TRBV20-1	TRBJ1-4	NA	NA	TGCAGTGCTAGAGACCCCAGGGAAGGGGGTGAAAAACTGTTTTTT	CSARDPREGGEKLFF
TRBV24-1	TRBJ2-3	NA	NA	TGTGCCACCAGTGATCCGAGGGCGAAGCAGCTCACAGATACGCAGTATTTT	CATSDPRAKQLTDTQYF
TRBV29-1	TRBJ2-3	TRBD2	NA	TGCAGCGTTGAATATCTAGCGGGAGTACGAACAGATACGCAGTATTTT	CSVEYLAGVRTDTQYF
TRBV6-5	TRBJ2-5	NA	many	TGTGCCAGCAGCCCGCCCAGCGAGACCCAGTACTTC	CASSPPSETQYF
TRBV4-2	TRBJ1-1	NA	NA	TGTGCCAGCAGCCAAGACCCAGGTGGGAACACTGAAGCTTTCTTT	CASSQDPGGNTEAFF
TRBV6-1	TRBJ2-3	TRBD2	few	TGTGCCACCCGAGCGGGAGAAATCCCAGATACGCAGTATTTT	CATRAGEIPDTQYF
TRBV7-2	TRBJ2-5	TRBD1	few	TGTGCCAGCAGCCCAAGACAGGGGTCGGGAGAGACCCAGTACTTC	CASSPRQGSGETQYF
TRBV7-8	TRBJ2-1	NA	many	TGTGCCAGCAGCTTCTATCAGGGAAATGAGCAGTTCTTC	CASSFYQGNEQFF
TRBV15	TRBJ1-2	NA	few	TGTGCCACCAGCAGACTTACCACAACGACTGGAGCTAACTATGGCTACACCTTC	CATSRLTTTTGANYGYTF
TRBV7-2	TRBJ1-2	NA	NA	TGTGCCAGCAGCTTAAGGTCGGGACCCTTCTATGGCTACACCTTC	CASSLRSGPFYGYTF
TRBV6-5	TRBJ2-7	NA	few	TGTGCCAGCAGTTACTCGACCGAGGGCCGCTACGAGCAGTACTTC	CASSYSTEGRYEQYF
TRBV20-1	TRBJ2-3	TRBD2	few	TGCAGTGCTATCCCGGGACTAGCAGGGGCTAGCACAGATACGCAGTATTTT	CSAIPGLAGASTDTQYF
TRBV7-2	TRBJ2-3	NA	NA	TGTGCCAGCAGCTTAGCAGGGGGGGTCCCAGATACGCAGTATTTT	CASSLAGGVPDTQYF
TRBV3-1	TRBJ1-1	NA	NA	TGTGCCAGCAGCCAAGAGGGAGGGAAAGCTTTCTTT	CASSQEGGKAFF
TRBV20-1	TRBJ2-5	TRBD2	NA	TGCAGTGCTAGCCCTAGCGGGGCTCAAGAGACCCAGTACTTC	CSASPSGAQETQYF
TRBV5-1	TRBJ2-3	NA	many	TGCGCCAGCAGCCCACACGGGACTCCTCATTCTTCATTT	CASSPHGTPHSSF
TRBV7-6	TRBJ1-4	NA	NA	TGTGCCAGCAGCGCCTTGGGGTTCACAACTAATGAAAAACTGTTTTTT	CASSALGFTTNEKLFF
TRBV27	TRBJ2-7	TRBD2	few	TGTGCCAGCAGTTCGCAGCGGGACCCTGTCTACGAGCAGTACTTC	CASSSQRDPVYEQYF
TRBV7-9	TRBJ2-1	TRBD2	many	TGTGCCAGCAGTCGATCCTCGATGACTAGCGGGAGTCCATCGCCGTTCTTC	CASSRSSMTSGSPSPFF
TRBV7-2	TRBJ2-7	NA	many	TGTGCCAGCAGCTTCGGACTCTCCTACGAGCAGTACTTC	CASSFGLSYEQYF
TRBV15	TRBJ2-2	NA	few	TGTGCCACGGAGATCGATAGGAGATCCACCGGGGAGCTGTTTTTT	CATEIDRRSTGELFF
TRBV9	TRBJ1-2	NA	many	TGTGCCAGCAGCATCACCGGGACGGCCTCCGGCTACACCTTC	CASSITGTASGYTF
TRBV11-1	TRBJ2-1	TRBD1	few	TGTGCCAGCAGCCATACCGGGACAGAAAATGAGCAGTTCTTC	CASSHTGTENEQFF
TRBV20-1	TRBJ1-2	TRBD1	NA	TGCAGTGCTTCCGGGACAGGGTATGGCTACACCTTC	CSASGTGYGYTF
TRBV20-1	TRBJ2-5	NA	NA	TGCAGTGCTAGACCCTCGGGACCCCGGCGGACCCAGTACTTC	CSARPSGPRRTQYF
TRBV20-1	TRBJ2-5	NA	many	TGCAGTGCTAGAGCAAGGGGGAAAGAGACCCAGTACTTC	CSARARGKETQYF
TRBV24-1	TRBJ2-3	TRBD1	NA	TGTGCCACCAGTGATTGGGGACAGGACACAGATACGCAGTATTTT	CATSDWGQDTDTQYF
TRBV5-1	TRBJ1-4	NA	NA	TGCGCCAGCAGTCCACCGGCGACGAATGAAAAACTGTTTTTT	CASSPPATNEKLFF
TRBV18	TRBJ2-5	NA	few	TGTGCCAGCTCACCGCGCACAAGGGGCCAAGAGACCCAGTACTTC	CASSPRTRGQETQYF